This T cell receptor (beta chain) was recovered during a study of blood T cell repertoires in COVID-19. As for the study in general: Samples representing acute and convalescent COVID-19 were sourced from the United States, Italy and Spain. PBMCs, B-cell-depleted T cells, or T cells provided the cDNA or gDNA that made up the material.

Authors' methods: Amplification of reference gene primers provided the estimated nucleated cell counts. Data came from immunoSEQ multiplex PCR; TCRdb stores just in-frame clones and leaves some out. D and trimming come from the DNA, and the V and J calls and clone size come from that table. Of about 47,000 clones listed, roughly 70% were seen once; the top ten hold 6.2%. The germline V gene has CDR1 SGHDT and CDR2 YYEEEE. V was clipped by 4 bases and J by 6 bases; unmatched bases: 3. CDR3 length equals 12 residues. By share, this clone ranks as medium-sized. This sequence originates from a man older than 75 with acute or convalescent COVID-19. The chain couples TRBV5-6 to TRBJ2-7, with 8 bases that match TRBD1. Sequencing input: peripheral blood. The CDR3 sequence is CASSPGTGEQYF. In nucleotides, the CDR3 is TGTGCCAGCAGCCCTGGGACAGGCGAGCAGTACTTC.